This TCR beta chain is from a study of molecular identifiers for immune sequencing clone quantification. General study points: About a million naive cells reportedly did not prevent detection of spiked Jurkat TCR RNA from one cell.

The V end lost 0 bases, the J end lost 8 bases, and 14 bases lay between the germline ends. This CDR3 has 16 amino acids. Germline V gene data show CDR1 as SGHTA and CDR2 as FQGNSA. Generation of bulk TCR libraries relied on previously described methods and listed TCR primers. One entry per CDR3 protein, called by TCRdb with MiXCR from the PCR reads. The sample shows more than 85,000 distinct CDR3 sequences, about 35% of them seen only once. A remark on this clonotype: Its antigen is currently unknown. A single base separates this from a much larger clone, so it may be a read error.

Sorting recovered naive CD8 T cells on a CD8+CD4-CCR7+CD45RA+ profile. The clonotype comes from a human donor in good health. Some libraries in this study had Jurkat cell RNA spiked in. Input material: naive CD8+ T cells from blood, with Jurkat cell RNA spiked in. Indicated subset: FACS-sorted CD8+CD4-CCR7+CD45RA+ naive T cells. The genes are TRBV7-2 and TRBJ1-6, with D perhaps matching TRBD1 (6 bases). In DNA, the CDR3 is TGTACCAGCAGCTTAGCATTAGTACAGGGACATTCACCCCTCCACTTT. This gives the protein CTSSLALVQGHSPLHF.